These 17 T cell receptor beta chains were all obtained from the same sample, sequenced in a study of blood T cell repertoires in COVID-19. Method: immunoSEQ multiplex PCR; TCRdb's copy keeps in-frame clones and lacks some. This table has about 74,000 clones, almost 85% appearing once. The sample comprised peripheral blood. These receptors came from a man aged 65 to 85 with acute or convalescent COVID-19.

This rearrangement joins TRBV24-1 to TRBJ2-7, with D possibly matching TRBD2 (6 bases). The CDR3 sequence is 16 residues long. From germline, CDR1 is KGHDR and CDR2 SFDVKD. The germline V and J ends were trimmed by 4 bases and 0 bases, with 15 bases remaining between them. The CDR3 bases are TGTGCCACCAGTGACACCTCTGGGGGGAGCTCCTACGAGCAGTACTTC. It encodes CATSDTSGGSSYEQYF.

The rearrangement uses TRBV6-5 and TRBJ1-2, with 10 bases that match TRBD1. Germline V gene data show CDR1 as MNHEY and CDR2 as SVGAGI. The CDR3 extends over 14 amino acids. The V and J ends lost 7 bases and 5 bases, in that order; junction bases with no gene match: 7. The CDR3 region is CASTAGTGVYGYTF. The CDR3 nucleotides are TGTGCCAGCACCGCCGGGACAGGGGTTTATGGCTACACCTTC.

This rearrangement joins TRBV28 to TRBJ1-5; D might be TRBD1 (6 bases). This CDR3 is built from 14 residues. Trimming cost V 3 bases and J 7 bases, with 13 bases left between them. Germline-derived CDR1 and CDR2 are MDHEN and SYDVKM. Here the CDR3 DNA reads TGTGCCAGCAGTTTTTCCAGGGGAAGGCAGCCCCAGCATTTT. Protein sequence: CASSFSRGRQPQHF.

This chain joins TRBV6-5 and TRBJ1-5; 7 bases match TRBD1. Germline-derived CDR1 and CDR2 are MNHEY and SVGAGI. CDR3 length: 14 residues. J gave up 0 bases and V 7 bases, and 3 bases lay outside the gene matches. The CDR3 loop reads CASIDRDSNQPQHF. For the CDR3, the DNA is TGTGCCAGCATCGACAGGGATAGCAATCAGCCCCAGCATTTT.

This clone was counted only a few times. CDR3 amino acids: CASSDTDTDTQYF. CDR3 sequence (DNA): TGCGCCAGCAGTGATACAGATACAGATACGCAGTATTTT. The rearrangement uses TRBV10-1 and TRBJ2-3; D not certain. The CDR3 runs to 13 residues. Deletions cut 3 bases from V and 3 bases from J, with 7 bases between. Germline V lookup: CDR1 WNHNN, CDR2 SYGVQD (reference sequence).

The V and J genes are TRBV5-6 and TRBJ2-1; 7 nucleotides match TRBD2. The V and J ends lost 4 bases and 4 bases, in that order; junction bases with no gene match: 11. The CDR3 has 16 residues. Germline V lookup: CDR1 SGHDT, CDR2 YYEEEE. The CDR3 DNA sequence: TGTGCCAGCAGCCTGGGAGCGGGGAGATTTTACAATGAGCAGTTCTTC. Translation: CASSLGAGRFYNEQFF. Combining the CDR3 with reference TRBV5-6 and TRBJ2-1 gives the whole variable domain DAGVTQSPTHLIKTRGQQVTLRCSPKSGHDTVSWYQQALGQGPQFIFQYYEEEERQRGNFPDRFSGHQFPNYSSELNVNALLLGDSALYLCASSLGAGRFYNEQFFGPGTRLTVL.

CDR3 amino acids: CASRVSGRAVREQYF. CDR3 in DNA: TGTGCCAGCAGGGTTAGCGGGAGGGCGGTACGCGAGCAGTACTTC. The rearrangement links TRBV27 to TRBJ2-7, with 11 bases aligning to TRBD2. Germline CDR1 MNHEY, CDR2 SMNVEV (reference sequence). The CDR3 is 15 residues long. V dropped 6 bases and J dropped 6; count of bases not matched to a gene: 10.

The V and J genes are TRBV24-1 and TRBJ2-3, with TRBD1 identical over 8 bases. The CDR3 runs 17 residues. Per germline, CDR1 KGHDR and CDR2 SFDVKD. The J segment lost 0 bases and the V segment lost 2 bases, leaving 6 bases of the junction unmatched. The CDR3 here is CATSDSDRASSTDTQYF. CDR3 nucleotide sequence: TGTGCCACCAGTGATTCGGACAGGGCTTCGAGCACAGATACGCAGTATTTT.

The chain recombines TRBV5-1 with TRBJ1-1; D may be TRBD1 (6 bases). The CDR3 loop spans 15 amino acids. Germline loops: CDR1 SGHRS, CDR2 YFSETQ. V lost 3 bases, J lost 0 bases, and 12 bases lay in between. CDR3 in amino acids: CASSSTGNMNTEAFF. The CDR3 DNA reads TGCGCCAGCAGCTCGACAGGAAATATGAACACTGAAGCTTTCTTT.

The rearrangement joins TRBV6-5 to TRBJ2-1; 11 nucleotides match TRBD1. With 5 bases clipped from V and 4 bases from J, the junction kept 4 bases outside the gene matches. The germline V gene has CDR1 MNHEY and CDR2 SVGAGI. The CDR3 covers 15 residues. The CDR3 loop reads CASSTDRGRYNEQFF. The CDR3 bases are TGTGCCAGCAGTACGGACAGGGGGCGTTACAATGAGCAGTTCTTC.

This sequence joins TRBV5-1 and TRBJ1-1, with D possibly matching TRBD1 (6 bases). Germline assignment: CDR1 SGHRS and CDR2 YFSETQ. V shed 4 bases and J shed 5 bases, with 15 bases lying between them. CDR3 length equals 14 residues. The chain's CDR3 is CASSQQGPGTEAFF. The CDR3 DNA is TGCGCCAGCAGCCAACAGGGTCCGGGTACTGAAGCTTTCTTT.

V usage is TRBV24-1 and J usage is TRBJ2-2, with TRBD2 matching over 11 bases. Trimming took 3 bases from V and 4 from J; bases not matched to a gene: 9. The CDR3 runs 18 residues. Per germline, CDR1 KGHDR and CDR2 SFDVKD. The CDR3 here is CATSDPRTSGRGTGELFF. The CDR3 DNA sequence: TGTGCCACCAGTGATCCAAGAACTAGCGGGAGAGGCACCGGGGAGCTGTTTTTT.

This chain uses TRBV7-9 with TRBJ2-7, with D maybe TRBD2 (6 bases). CDR3 length: 15 amino acids. Between the trimmed V and J ends, which lost 0 bases and 3 bases, there was a span of 12 bases. The germline V gene has CDR1 SEHNR and CDR2 FQNEAQ (reference sequence). The CDR3 bases are TGTGCCAGCAGCTTAGCTAGCGGAGATAGCTACGAGCAGTACTTC. Encoded protein: CASSLASGDSYEQYF.

This sequence joins TRBV7-2 and TRBJ1-5, with a weak D call TRBD1 (5 bases). Between the trimmed V and J ends, which lost 0 bases and 2 bases, there was a span of 17 bases. Germline V gene data show CDR1 as SGHTA and CDR2 as FQGNSA. The CDR3 has 18 amino acids. The CDR3 DNA sequence: TGTGCCAGCAGCTTAGCCCCTCGGGGGGTGGATGGCAATCAGCCCCAGCATTTT. Its protein is CASSLAPRGVDGNQPQHF. The variable domain in full, completed from reference TRBV7-2 and TRBJ1-5, reads GAGVSQSPSNKVTEKGKDVELRCDPISGHTALYWYRQSLGQGLEFLIYFQGNSAPDKSGLPSDRFSAERTGGSVSTLTIQRTQQEDSAVYLCASSLAPRGVDGNQPQHFGDGTRLSIL.

The rearrangement links TRBV5-1 to TRBJ2-3; 10 positions agree with TRBD2. V gave up 7 bases and J gave up 4 bases; unmatched junction bases: 6. The CDR3 runs to 14 residues. In germline, CDR1 is SGHRS, CDR2 YFSETQ. As DNA, the CDR3 is TGCGCCAGCTTCAAGCGGGAGGGGTCAGATACGCAGTATTTT. Amino acid sequence: CASFKREGSDTQYF.

The genes are TRBV6-5 and TRBJ2-1; 8 bases match TRBD1. The trim removed 7 bases at V and 10 bases at J, leaving 15 bases unmatched. The CDR3 is 15 amino acids. From germline, CDR1 is MNHEY and CDR2 SVGAGI. This CDR3 reads CASIPGRTGNREQFF. The CDR3 DNA reads as TGTGCCAGCATCCCCGGGCGGACAGGGAATCGAGAGCAGTTCTTC.

The chain is built from TRBV5-6 and TRBJ1-5; no clear D. The CDR3 runs 16 residues. Trimming removed 1 base from V and 6 bases from J, with 17 bases in between. The germline V gene encodes CDR1 SGHDT and CDR2 YYEEEE. CDR3 in amino acids: CASSLRTSGFGQPQHF. For the CDR3, the DNA is TGTGCCAGCAGCTTGCGAACGTCGGGGTTTGGTCAGCCCCAGCATTTT.